This T cell receptor (beta chain) was profiled in a study of T cell responses to AZD1222 COVID-19 vaccine. Study context: Doses given second, at about 4 or about 12 weeks, were pooled. Study-wide points: A mostly white British donor set with more females was recruited, and clonal diversity was possibly underestimated.

Germline V gene data show CDR1 as ENHRY and CDR2 as SYGVKD. CDR3 length: 15 residues. J gave up 4 bases and V 6 bases, and 9 bases lay outside the gene matches. With regard to this clone: The target antigen is unknown.

TCRdb keeps only in-frame clones here, not all; method: immunoSEQ multiplex PCR. This table holds some 170,000 clones, approximately 88% found once. The receptor's source is an adult in good health. The gene calls are TRBV10-3 and TRBJ2-5, with 9 positions matching TRBD1. The sample here was peripheral blood, taken on day 0 of AZD1222 vaccination. The CDR3 reads CAIRGDRASGETQYF. The DNA for the CDR3 is TGTGCCATCAGGGGGGACAGGGCCAGCGGAGAGACCCAGTACTTC.